One sample yielded the 15 T cell receptor beta chains listed below, sequenced in a study of T-cell reconstitution after alpha-beta-depleted transplantation in children. Preparation of the TCRbeta library was carried out with unique molecular identifiers. One entry per CDR3 protein, called by TCRdb with MiXCR from the PCR reads. The sample has about 980,000 distinct CDR3 sequences, about 29% seen once. The specimen was PBMCs, mostly from graft donor cells, collected 360 days after TCRalphabeta/CD19-depleted stem cell transplant. These receptors originate from a boy under three years old who had a stem cell transplant for SCID, so the T cells may come from the graft donor.

This clonotype was picked up a small number of times. This rearrangement joins TRBV28 to TRBJ2-3; D assignment may be TRBD1 or TRBD2 (6 bases each). Trimming stripped 5 bases from V and 5 bases from J, with 20 bases between. The germline V gene encodes CDR1 MDHEN and CDR2 SYDVKM. The CDR3 covers 16 residues. As DNA, the CDR3 is TGTGCCAGCAGTCGCACTCGGGGGCCTATAAGAGATACGCAGTATTTT. It specifies CASSRTRGPIRDTQYF.

The chain joins TRBV12-2 to TRBJ1-6; the table assigns TRBD1, which was not confirmed against the DNA. TRBV12-2 is described as a pseudogene. This CDR3 is 17 amino acids long. Here the CDR3 reads CASRFIRGLAYNSPLHF. Written as DNA, the CDR3 is TGTGCAAGTCGCTTTATCAGGGGACTCGCCTATAATTCACCCCTCCACTTT.

The V and J genes are TRBV18 and TRBJ2-7, with D unresolved. Germline V gene lookup returns CDR1 KGHSH and CDR2 LQKENI. The CDR3 consists of 14 residues. V was shortened by 1 base and J by 2 bases, with 9 bases between the two germline ends. This CDR3 is CASSPLKDPYEQYF. Written as DNA, the CDR3 is TGTGCCAGCTCACCACTTAAGGACCCCTACGAGCAGTACTTC.

This clonotype was observed a handful of times. V usage is TRBV7-9 and J usage is TRBJ2-2; unclear D gene. The V and J ends lost 6 bases and 5 bases respectively, with 7 bases between them. Per the germline V gene, CDR1 is SEHNR and CDR2 is FQNEAQ (reference sequence). The CDR3 length is 12 residues. The CDR3 nucleotides read TGTGCCAGCAGGAACTCGACCGGGGAGCTGTTTTTT. Translated: CASRNSTGELFF.

This sequence joins TRBV28 and TRBJ1-1; 8 bases agree with TRBD1. CDR3 size: 13 residues. Germline CDR1 and CDR2: MDHEN and SYDVKM. V shed 6 bases and J 5 bases; nucleotides not matched to a gene: 5. The CDR3 coding sequence is TGTGCCAGCAGATCAGGGGGCAATACTGAAGCTTTCTTT. Translated, it gives CASRSGGNTEAFF. The variable domain in full, with the rest retrieved from reference TRBV28 and TRBJ1-1, is DVKVTQSSRYLVKRTGEKVFLECVQDMDHENMFWYRQDPGLGLRLIYFSYDVKMKEKGDIPEGYSVSREKKERFSLILESASTNQTSMYLCASRSGGNTEAFFGQGTRLTVV.

V is TRBV6-2 or TRBV6-3 and J is TRBJ2-1; D possibly corresponds to TRBD2 (6 bases). V lost 5 bases and J lost 10, with 21 bases in between. Germline loops: CDR1 MNHEY, CDR2 SVGEGT. This CDR3 comprises 15 residues. The CDR3 DNA is TGTGCCAGCAGTCCCCTGCGGGGATTCGATCGAGAGCAGTTCTTC. Translating gives CASSPLRGFDREQFF.

Only a few counts were recorded for this clonotype. The chain couples TRBV5-6 to TRBJ1-6; weak D call: TRBD1 (6 bases). The CDR3 runs to 17 residues. Per germline, CDR1 SGHDT and CDR2 YYEEEE. V lost 3 bases, J lost 3 bases, and 16 bases lay in between. The CDR3 protein is CASSWRTDPIYNSPLHF. CDR3 DNA sequence: TGTGCCAGCAGCTGGAGGACAGATCCGATCTATAATTCACCCCTCCACTTT.

This clonotype was recorded a few times. The chain combines TRBV29-1 with TRBJ2-3, with TRBD2 identical over 8 bases. The CDR3 has 12 residues. After removal of 6 bases from V and 6 bases from J, the junction contained 5 bases not matched to a gene. Germline CDR1 SQVTM, CDR2 ANQGSEA. CDR3: CSVLSGADTQYF. In DNA form, the CDR3 reads TGCAGCGTCCTTAGCGGGGCTGATACGCAGTATTTT.

The chain carries TRBV5-1 and TRBJ2-7, with D tentatively TRBD1 (5 bases). The V end was cut by 0 bases, the J end by 6 bases, with 13 bases between. The CDR3 covers 14 residues. CDR1 and CDR2 from the germline V gene are SGHRS and YFSETQ. CDR3 amino acids: CASSLGGRVGEQYF. The CDR3 DNA sequence: TGCGCCAGCAGCTTGGGGGGCAGGGTAGGCGAGCAGTACTTC.

The chain employs TRBV2 and TRBJ2-3; D remains ambiguous. Between the trimmed V and J ends, which lost 6 bases and 0 bases, there was a span of 7 bases. This CDR3 is built from 13 residues. The germline V gene has CDR1 SNHLY and CDR2 FYNNEI. CDR3 loop: CASRAYSTDTQYF. CDR3 nucleotide sequence: TGTGCCAGCAGGGCCTATAGCACAGATACGCAGTATTTT.

This clonotype appeared once. This chain connects TRBV12-3 or TRBV12-4 to TRBJ1-5, with D tentatively TRBD1 (6 bases). There are 15 residues in the CDR3. Deletions cut 6 bases from V and 3 bases from J, with 15 bases between. CDR3 sequence reads: CASSPTGLPNQPQHF. CDR3 nucleotides: TGTGCCAGCAGCCCAACAGGGCTCCCCAATCAGCCCCAGCATTTT.

This sequence joins TRBV7-2 and TRBJ2-1; 7 bases agree with TRBD2. The CDR3 is 15 residues long. Germline-derived CDR1 and CDR2 are SGHTA and FQGNSA. Trimming at V came to 2 bases and at J to 2 bases, leaving 3 bases not matched to a gene. The CDR3 reads CASSLQAGTYNEQFF. Here the CDR3 DNA reads TGTGCCAGCAGCTTACAAGCGGGGACCTACAATGAGCAGTTCTTC.

J is TRBJ2-7 and V is TRBV10-3, with TRBD1 matching 9 bases. The V gene end was trimmed by 3 bases and the J gene end by 2 bases; junction bases not matched to a gene: 8. Germline CDR1 ENHRY, CDR2 SYGVKD. The CDR3 consists of 16 residues. The CDR3 region has the DNA TGTGCCATCAGTGATCTAGCCGGGACAGGGCCCTACGAGCAGTACTTC. It encodes CAISDLAGTGPYEQYF.

The V and J genes are TRBV12-3 or TRBV12-4 and TRBJ2-3; 13 bases line up with TRBD2. The V and J ends lost 2 bases and 0 bases, in that order; junction bases with no gene match: 14. The CDR3 length is 21 residues. CDR3 in amino acids: CASSLTLLAGGRTSSTDTQYF. CDR3 nucleotide sequence: TGTGCCAGCAGTTTAACCCTACTAGCGGGGGGGCGGACTTCTAGCACAGATACGCAGTATTTT.

The chain recombines TRBV5-1 with TRBJ2-6; D uncertain. CDR1 SGHRS and CDR2 YFSETQ come from the germline V gene. V shed 3 bases and J shed 0 bases, with 10 bases lying between them. The CDR3 covers 16 residues. CDR3 in DNA: TGCGCCAGCAGCTCGGACCCCACCTCTGGGGCCAACGTCCTGACTTTC. Translation: CASSSDPTSGANVLTF.